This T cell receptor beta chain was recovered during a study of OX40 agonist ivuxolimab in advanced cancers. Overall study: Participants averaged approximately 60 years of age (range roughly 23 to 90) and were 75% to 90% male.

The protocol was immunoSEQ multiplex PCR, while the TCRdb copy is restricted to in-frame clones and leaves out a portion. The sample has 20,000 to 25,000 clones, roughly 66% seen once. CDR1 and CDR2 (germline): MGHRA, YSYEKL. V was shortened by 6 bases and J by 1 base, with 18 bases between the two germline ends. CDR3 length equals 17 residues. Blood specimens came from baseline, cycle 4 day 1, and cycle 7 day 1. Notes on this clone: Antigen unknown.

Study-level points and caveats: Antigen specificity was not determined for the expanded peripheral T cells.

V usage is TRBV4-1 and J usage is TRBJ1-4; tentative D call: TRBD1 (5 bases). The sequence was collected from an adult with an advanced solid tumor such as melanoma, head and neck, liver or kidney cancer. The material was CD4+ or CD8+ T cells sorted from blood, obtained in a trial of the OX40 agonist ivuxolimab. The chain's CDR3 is CASRETHQGGTNEKLFF. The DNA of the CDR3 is TGCGCCAGCAGGGAGACGCACCAGGGAGGAACTAATGAAAAACTGTTTTTT.